The TCR beta chain described here comes from a study of shared clonotypes between healthy human individuals. Measured with immunoSEQ multiplex PCR; TCRdb has only the in-frame clones, and not every one. The sample lists about a million clones, about 70% seen once, with about 1.5% in the top ten. This CDR3 is built from 14 residues. CDR1 and CDR2 (germline): SGHAT, FQNNGV. V lost 1 base to trimming and J lost 4 bases, with 10 bases between them. This sequence joins TRBV11-2 and TRBJ1-1, with D uncertain. The TCR was taken from a man aged 18 to 29 in good health. Source material: memory CD4+ T cells sorted from blood. Subset specified: CD45RA-negative fraction. CDR3 DNA: TGTGCCAGCAGCTTAGTTAAGGACGGCACTGAAGCTTTCTTT. This codes for CASSLVKDGTEAFF. Looking up the rest from reference TRBV11-2 and TRBJ1-1 gives the full variable domain: EAGVAQSPRYKIIEKRQSVAFWCNPISGHATLYWYQQILGQGPKLLIQFQNNGVVDDSQLPKDRFSAERLKGVDSTLKIQPAKLEDSAVYLCASSLVKDGTEAFFGQGTRLTVV.